These 32 T cell receptor beta chains came from one sample sequenced in a study of identical twins (TCRdb year 2016). The library was generated by 5' RACE. The instrument was an Illumina HiSeq 2000. TCRdb trimmed the raw reads at Q25, called clones with MiXCR and kept productive beta chains. Identical CDR3 protein sequences are pooled into one entry, listed with their most common genes and DNA. This sample has some 630,000 distinct CDR3 sequences in its table, and roughly 6.6% of those were observed once. Less than 2% of the sample is taken by the ten largest. These records were also assigned to another study, of yellow fever vaccine responses in identical twins.

The sample consisted of PBMCs. These receptors came from a woman younger than 35 in good health.

The V gene is TRBV20-1, the J gene TRBJ2-1; D call uncertain. CDR3 size: 13 residues. V was trimmed by 0 bases and J by 10 bases, leaving 13 bases between them. Germline V gene sequence: CDR1 DFQATT, CDR2 SNEGSKA (reference sequence). The CDR3 nucleotides are TGCAGTGCTAGAGAGGTGGCCTTGGGGGAGCAGTTCTTC. It codes for CSAREVALGEQFF.

This clonotype appeared a few times. The chain links TRBV11-2 to TRBJ2-7; D perhaps matches TRBD1 (5 bases). The CDR3 length is 15 residues. V was trimmed by 4 bases and J by 1 base, leaving 14 bases between them. From germline, CDR1 is SGHAT and CDR2 FQNNGV. This CDR3 is CASSSDLTVSYEQYV. In DNA form, the CDR3 reads TGTGCCAGCAGCTCGGACCTGACAGTTTCCTACGAGCAGTACGTC.

This clonotype was counted only a few times. This chain joins TRBV28 and TRBJ2-5; possibly TRBD2 for D (6 bases). V shed 8 bases and J shed 2 bases, with 12 bases lying between them. The CDR3 is made up of 13 amino acids. Per the germline V gene, CDR1 is MDHEN and CDR2 is SYDVKM. Here the CDR3 reads CASLDGGQETQYF. As DNA, the CDR3 is TGTGCCAGCCTAGACGGGGGTCAAGAGACCCAGTACTTC.

The gene calls are TRBV29-1 and TRBJ2-7; no definite D call. The CDR3 is 14 amino acids. Germline V gene sequence: CDR1 SQVTM, CDR2 ANQGSEA. Deletions cut 8 bases from V and 2 bases from J, with 19 bases between. The CDR3 nucleotides are TGCAGCCTCAAAACGAAGGGAAAGGCCTACGAGCAGTACGTC. It codes for CSLKTKGKAYEQYV.

J is TRBJ1-1 and V is TRBV7-9, with a possible D match to TRBD1 (5 bases). CDR1 SEHNR and CDR2 FQNEAQ come from the germline V gene (reference sequence). The CDR3 contains 15 residues. V lost 0 bases to trimming and J lost 1 base, with 9 bases between them. CDR3 DNA: TGTGCCAGCAGCTTAGCCTCCGGACAGAACACTGAAGCTTTCTTT. Translation: CASSLASGQNTEAFF.

This clonotype showed up just a few times. Written as DNA, the CDR3 is TGTGCCATCAGTGAGTCTGGGGCAAACAATGAGCAGTTCTTC. Residues: CAISESGANNEQFF. V gene TRBV10-3 combines with J gene TRBJ2-1, with D maybe TRBD1 (5 bases). Germline loops: CDR1 ENHRY, CDR2 SYGVKD. V gave up 0 bases and J gave up 5 bases, with 8 bases separating them. This CDR3 region has 14 residues.

The J gene is TRBJ2-5, the V gene TRBV6-2 or TRBV6-3, with D possibly TRBD2 on 8 matching bases. CDR3 length equals 13 residues. Germline assignment: CDR1 MNHEY and CDR2 SVGEGT. V lost 7 bases, J lost 7 bases, and 16 bases lay in between. For the CDR3, the DNA is TGTGCCAGCAACCGGGAGGGGGCGGGGACCCAGTACTTC. Protein: CASNREGAGTQYF.

This clonotype is a singleton in its sample. Just one base apart from a much larger clone, this may be a read error. CDR3: CASCLDSLYNEQFF. CDR3 in DNA: TGTGCCAGCTGTTTGGACAGTCTTTACAATGAGCAGTTCTTC. This chain connects TRBV12-3 or TRBV12-4 to TRBJ2-1; weak D call: TRBD1 (6 bases). This CDR3 contains 14 residues.

The chain is built from TRBV28 and TRBJ1-6, with a possible D match to TRBD1 (5 bases). The ends were cut back, 2 bases at V and 4 bases at J, with 12 bases in the middle. The CDR3 has 16 residues. In germline, CDR1 is MDHEN, CDR2 SYDVKM. Written as DNA, the CDR3 is TGTGCCAGCAGTTTAGGGGGACGGCCGTATAATTCACCCCTCCACTTT. Amino acid sequence: CASSLGGRPYNSPLHF.

This clonotype has just a few counts. The CDR3 spells CASSQADSGETQYF. CDR3 nucleotide sequence: TGTGCCAGCAGCCAAGCTGACTCCGGGGAGACCCAGTACTTC. V usage is TRBV4-2 and J usage is TRBJ2-5; D gene ambiguous. Germline values: CDR1 LGHNA, CDR2 YNFKEQ. With 1 base removed from V and 5 bases from J, the gap between germline ends came to 11 bases. The CDR3 covers 14 residues.

J is TRBJ1-4 and V is TRBV7-8; 10 bases are shared with TRBD1. V lost 1 base, J lost 13 bases, and 3 bases stayed unmatched. Germline assignment: CDR1 SGHVS and CDR2 FQNEAQ. The CDR3 has 13 amino acids. CDR3 sequence reads: CASSLGDRGLLFF. The DNA for the CDR3 is TGTGCCAGCAGCTTAGGGGACAGGGGATTACTGTTTTTT.

The chain couples TRBV7-2 to TRBJ2-7; TRBD2 agrees at 14 bases. This CDR3 has 15 residues. V was pared by 6 bases and J by 4 bases, with 5 bases of the junction left unmatched. Looked up from germline, CDR1 is SGHTA and CDR2 is FQGNSA. CDR3 loop: CASRQTSGRAYEQYF. The CDR3 nucleotides read TGTGCCAGCAGGCAGACTAGCGGGAGGGCGTACGAGCAGTACTTC.

This clonotype has a handful of counts. The chain employs TRBV6-1 and TRBJ1-2; a weak D match, TRBD1 (6 bases). This CDR3 is built from 15 residues. The germline CDR1 and CDR2 sequences are MNHNS and SASEGT. Trimming shortened V by 1 base and J by 5 bases, and 14 bases separated the two germline ends. Here the CDR3 DNA reads TGTGCCAGCAGTGAAGGATACACAGGGACTTATGGCTACACCTTC. As protein: CASSEGYTGTYGYTF.

This clonotype was observed a few times. The chain combines TRBV7-9 with TRBJ2-2, with a possible D match to TRBD1 (6 bases). CDR1 and CDR2 (germline): SEHNR, FQNEAQ (reference sequence). V lost 5 bases to trimming and J lost 0 bases, with 10 bases between them. The CDR3 is made up of 15 amino acids. The CDR3 loop reads CASSTGRTNTGELFF. In nucleotides, the CDR3 is TGTGCCAGCAGCACAGGGCGAACGAACACCGGGGAGCTGTTTTTT.

This clonotype was picked up many times. The V gene is TRBV20-1, the J gene TRBJ2-1; 9 bases are a match to TRBD2. Germline CDR1 is DFQATT and CDR2 is SNEGSKA (reference sequence). CDR3 size: 14 residues. Trimming at V came to 3 bases and at J to 3 bases, leaving 3 bases not matched to a gene. CDR3 residues: CSARTSGLYNEQFF. In DNA form, the CDR3 reads TGCAGTGCTAGGACTAGCGGTCTCTACAATGAGCAGTTCTTC.

This clonotype has a handful of counts. The rearrangement joins TRBV7-9 to TRBJ1-1; no clear D gene. The CDR3 spans 15 residues. The germline V and J ends were trimmed by 1 base and 12 bases, with 21 bases remaining between them. Germline V gives CDR1 SEHNR, CDR2 FQNEAQ (reference sequence). In DNA, the CDR3 is TGTGCCAGCAGCTTAGGGGCAGTACTTGACCTTCGGACTTTCTTT. It is translated as CASSLGAVLDLRTFF.

This rearrangement joins TRBV5-1 to TRBJ2-3; 11 nucleotides agree with TRBD2. The trim removed 4 bases at V and 5 bases at J, leaving 18 bases unmatched. CDR1 and CDR2 from the germline V gene are SGHRS and YFSETQ. This CDR3 contains 19 residues. The CDR3 DNA is TGCGCCAGCAGCGAGCTGGGCTCTCCGGGACTAGCGGATCGAGATACGCAGTATTTT. It yields the protein CASSELGSPGLADRDTQYF.

This rearrangement joins TRBV6-5 to TRBJ1-6; D not certain. Per germline, CDR1 MNHEY and CDR2 SVGAGI. The CDR3 totals 16 residues. Trimming took off 0 bases at V and 11 bases at J, with 17 bases between the two ends. CDR3 DNA: TGTGCCAGCAGTTACTCCCTAGCAGGCGTTCCGACACCCCTCCACTTT. Protein sequence: CASSYSLAGVPTPLHF.

This clonotype was seen a handful of times. This sequence joins TRBV10-3 and TRBJ2-5, with D maybe TRBD2 (5 bases). Germline CDR1 is ENHRY and CDR2 is SYGVKD. The CDR3 is 15 residues long. The ends were cut back, 5 bases at V and 5 bases at J, with 18 bases in the middle. The CDR3 nucleotides read TGTGCCATCAGTCCGTCGGGCCCCCCGGGGGAGACCCAGTACTTC. Encoded protein: CAISPSGPPGETQYF.

CDR3 nucleotide sequence: TGCGCCAGCAGCGTTCAACCCACAGATACGCAGTATTTT. It translates to CASSVQPTDTQYF. The genes are TRBV5-1 and TRBJ2-3; D gene ambiguous. Trimming shortened V by 4 bases and J by 2 bases, and 8 bases separated the two germline ends. CDR1 is SGHRS and CDR2 is YFSETQ in the germline V gene. This CDR3 has 13 amino acids. The variable domain in full, with the rest retrieved from reference TRBV5-1 and TRBJ2-3, is KAGVTQTPRYLIKTRGQQVTLSCSPISGHRSVSWYQQTPGQGLQFLFEYFSETQRNKGNFPGRFSGRQFSNSRSEMNVSTLELGDSALYLCASSVQPTDTQYFGPGTRLTVL.

The chain recombines TRBV12-3 or TRBV12-4 with TRBJ2-7; 7 positions agree with TRBD1. The CDR3 is 15 residues long. The V gene end was trimmed by 1 base and the J gene end by 7 bases; junction bases not matched to a gene: 10. The CDR3 sequence: CASSLDRGAVKEQYF. The DNA for the CDR3 is TGTGCCAGCAGTTTAGACAGGGGCGCTGTTAAAGAGCAGTACTTC.

This clonotype came up a few times. Here the CDR3 DNA reads TGCAGTGCTAGAGAGGGTCGGGAGAACATTCAGTACTTC. Its protein is CSAREGRENIQYF. This chain joins TRBV20-1 and TRBJ2-4; tentative D call: TRBD2 (6 bases). Trimming removed 0 bases from V and 7 bases from J, with 10 bases in between. The CDR3 runs to 13 residues. Germline V gene lookup returns CDR1 DFQATT and CDR2 SNEGSKA (reference sequence).

The table lists this clonotype with many counts. This rearrangement joins TRBV24-1 to TRBJ2-1, with 7 bases identical to TRBD1. CDR1 is KGHDR, CDR2 SFDVKD, per germline. The V gene end was trimmed by 1 base and the J gene end by 4 bases; junction bases not matched to a gene: 6. The CDR3 length is 16 residues. Here the CDR3 reads CATSDLPGTAYNEQFF. The CDR3 bases are TGTGCCACCAGTGATTTACCCGGGACAGCTTACAATGAGCAGTTCTTC.

This clonotype showed up many times. The chain carries TRBV7-8 and TRBJ2-7, with no clear D. The CDR3 covers 13 residues. V was pared by 0 bases and J by 4 bases, with 7 bases between. The V gene's germline CDR1 is SGHVS and CDR2 FQNEAQ. CDR3 coding DNA: TGTGCCAGCAGCTTAGCAAAGTGGTACGAGCAGTACGTC. It specifies CASSLAKWYEQYV.

The rearrangement joins TRBV20-1 to TRBJ2-1, with TRBD2 identical over 12 bases. V lost 0 bases and J lost 8; bases outside the gene matches: 5. The CDR3 loop spans 15 amino acids. CDR1 and CDR2 (germline): DFQATT, SNEGSKA (reference sequence). CDR3 residues: CSAREGLAGSDEQFF. CDR3 nucleotides: TGCAGTGCTAGAGAAGGACTAGCGGGGTCTGATGAGCAGTTCTTC.

The sample holds many counts of this clonotype. V is TRBV7-9 and J is TRBJ1-6; 7 positions match TRBD1. Per germline, CDR1 SEHNR and CDR2 FQNEAQ (reference sequence). The trim removed 2 bases at V and 6 bases at J, leaving 4 bases unmatched. This CDR3 spans 15 amino acids. The CDR3 nucleotides are TGTGCCAGCAGCTTATGGGAGGGGGCTAATTCACCCCTCCACTTT. It translates to CASSLWEGANSPLHF.

This clonotype was seen ten or more times. V gene TRBV6-1 combines with J gene TRBJ1-5; D unclear. The germline V gene encodes CDR1 MNHNS and CDR2 SASEGT. The CDR3 runs to 15 residues. V dropped 8 bases and J dropped 1 base, with 15 bases sitting between them. CDR3 bases: TGTGCCAGCTCAACGCTGACCGTAAGCAATCAGCCCCAGCATTTT. This gives the protein CASSTLTVSNQPQHF.

The sample holds many counts of this clonotype. V usage is TRBV20-1 and J usage is TRBJ2-1, with D uncertain. CDR3 size: 13 residues. CDR1 and CDR2 (germline): DFQATT, SNEGSKA (reference sequence). Deletions cut 0 bases from V and 5 bases from J, with 8 bases between. The CDR3 nucleotides are TGCAGTGCTAGAGATGACGCGGACAATGAGCAGTTCTTC. Residues: CSARDDADNEQFF.

This clonotype turned up a few times. The chain joins TRBV12-3 or TRBV12-4 to TRBJ2-2; D might be TRBD2 (6 bases). This CDR3 has 13 amino acids. Trimming took 7 bases from V and 7 from J, leaving 13 bases between them. DNA for the CDR3: TGTGCCAGCACTCCCGGGGACTTCGGGGAGCTGTTTTTT. This gives the protein CASTPGDFGELFF.

The CDR3 reads CSVEQTFNEKLFF. DNA for the CDR3: TGCAGCGTGGAACAAACGTTTAATGAAAAACTGTTTTTT. The chain is built from TRBV29-1 and TRBJ1-4; D ambiguous. The CDR3 extends over 13 amino acids. Trimming stripped 6 bases from V and 4 bases from J, with 12 bases between. Germline assignment: CDR1 SQVTM and CDR2 ANQGSEA.

The chain joins TRBV5-5 to TRBJ2-2; D not resolved. Trimming took 6 bases from V and 0 from J, leaving 12 bases between them. The V gene's germline CDR1 is SGHKS and CDR2 YYEKEE (reference sequence). CDR3 length equals 15 residues. This CDR3 is CASTPWWTNTGELFF. The CDR3 bases are TGTGCCAGCACCCCCTGGTGGACGAACACCGGGGAGCTGTTTTTT.

This clonotype was seen repeatedly, ten times or more. The genes are TRBV3-1 and TRBJ2-1; maybe TRBD2 (5 bases). CDR1 and CDR2 from the germline V gene are LGHDT and YNNKEL (reference sequence). The CDR3 is made up of 12 amino acids. The V end lost 6 bases, the J end lost 6 bases, and 9 bases lay between the germline ends. CDR3 sequence reads: CASRALGNEQFF. As DNA, the CDR3 is TGTGCCAGCAGGGCACTAGGCAATGAGCAGTTCTTC.